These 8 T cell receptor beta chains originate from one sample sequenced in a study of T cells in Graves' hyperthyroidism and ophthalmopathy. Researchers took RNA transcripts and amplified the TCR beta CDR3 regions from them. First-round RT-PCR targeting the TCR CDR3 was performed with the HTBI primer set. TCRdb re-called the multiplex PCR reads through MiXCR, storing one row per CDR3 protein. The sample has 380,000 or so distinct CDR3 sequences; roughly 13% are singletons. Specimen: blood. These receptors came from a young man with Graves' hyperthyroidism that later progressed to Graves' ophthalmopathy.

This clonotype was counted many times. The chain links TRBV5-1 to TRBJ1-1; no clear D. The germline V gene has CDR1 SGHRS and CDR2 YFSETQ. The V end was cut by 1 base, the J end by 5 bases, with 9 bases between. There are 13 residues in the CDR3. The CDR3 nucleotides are TGCGCCAGCAGCTTGTCCGGTGAAACTGAAGCTTTCTTT. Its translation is CASSLSGETEAFF.

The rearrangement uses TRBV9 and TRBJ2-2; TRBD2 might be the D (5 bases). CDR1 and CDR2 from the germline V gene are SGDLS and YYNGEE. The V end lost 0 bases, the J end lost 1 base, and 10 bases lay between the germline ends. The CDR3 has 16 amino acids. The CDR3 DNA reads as TGTGCCAGCAGCGTAGAATCCGGGGTGAACACCGGGGAGCTGTTTTTT. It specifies CASSVESGVNTGELFF.

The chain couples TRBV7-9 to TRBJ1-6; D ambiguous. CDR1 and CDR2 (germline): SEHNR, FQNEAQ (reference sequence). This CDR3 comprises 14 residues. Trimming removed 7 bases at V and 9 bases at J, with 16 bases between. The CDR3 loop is CASNPIGLGSPLHF. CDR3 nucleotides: TGTGCCAGCAATCCTATAGGGTTGGGTTCACCCCTCCACTTT.

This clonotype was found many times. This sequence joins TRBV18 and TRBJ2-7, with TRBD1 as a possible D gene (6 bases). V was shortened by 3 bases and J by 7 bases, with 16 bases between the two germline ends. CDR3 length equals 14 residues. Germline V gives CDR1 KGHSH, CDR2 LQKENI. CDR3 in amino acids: CASSPGHPSGEQYF. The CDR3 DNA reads TGTGCCAGCTCACCGGGACACCCCTCGGGTGAGCAGTACTTC. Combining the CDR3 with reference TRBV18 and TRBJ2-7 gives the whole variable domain NAGVMQNPRHLVRRRGQEARLRCSPMKGHSHVYWYRQLPEEGLKFMVYLQKENIIDESGMPKERFSAEFPKEGPSILRIQQVVRGDSAAYFCASSPGHPSGEQYFGPGTRLTVT.

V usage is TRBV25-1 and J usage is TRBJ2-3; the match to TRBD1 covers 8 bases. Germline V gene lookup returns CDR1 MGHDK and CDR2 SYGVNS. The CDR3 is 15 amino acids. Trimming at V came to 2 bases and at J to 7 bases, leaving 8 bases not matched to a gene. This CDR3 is CASSEPGQGGNTQYF. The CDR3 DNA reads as TGTGCCAGCAGTGAACCCGGACAGGGAGGAAATACGCAGTATTTT.

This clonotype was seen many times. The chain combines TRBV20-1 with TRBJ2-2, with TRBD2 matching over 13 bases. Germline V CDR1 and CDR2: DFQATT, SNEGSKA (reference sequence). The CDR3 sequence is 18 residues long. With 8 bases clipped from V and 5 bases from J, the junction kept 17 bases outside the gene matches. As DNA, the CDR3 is TGCAGTCCAATCGACCTTACTAGCGGGGGGGCCGGGACCGGGGAGCTGTTTTTT. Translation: CSPIDLTSGGAGTGELFF.

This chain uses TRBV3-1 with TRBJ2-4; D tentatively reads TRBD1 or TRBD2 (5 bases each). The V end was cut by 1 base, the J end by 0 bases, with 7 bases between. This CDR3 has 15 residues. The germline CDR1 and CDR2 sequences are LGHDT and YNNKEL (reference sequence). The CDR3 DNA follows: TGTGCCAGCAGCCAAGTTGGGGGAGCCAAAAACATTCAGTACTTC. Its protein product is CASSQVGGAKNIQYF.

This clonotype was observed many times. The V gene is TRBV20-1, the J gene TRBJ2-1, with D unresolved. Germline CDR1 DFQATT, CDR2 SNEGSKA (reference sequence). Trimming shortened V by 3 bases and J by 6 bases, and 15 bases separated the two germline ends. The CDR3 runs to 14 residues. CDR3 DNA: TGCAGTGCTAGCGGTCAGATTCTTACCAATGAGCAGTTCTTC. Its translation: CSASGQILTNEQFF.